This is a list of T cell receptor beta chains from one sample in a study of type 1 regulatory T cells. MiXCR, applied by TCRdb to the reads, yields one record per CDR3 protein. The sample has 90,000 to 100,000 distinct CDR3 sequences; about 28% are singletons. Sequencing used CD4+ T cells, either the whole sample or a sorted fraction (not recorded which). The receptors were sampled from a human donor in good health. Both conserved end residues are part of each CDR3. The order of the fields is D gene, V gene, clone size, J gene, CDR3 DNA, CDR3 protein. D genes are given only for firm matches. Clone size, where shown, is once, few, many, or a class for clones that have expanded.

D: NA
V: TRBV7-8
size: few
J: TRBJ1-6
DNA: TGTGCCAGCGCCCGCGACCAGTGGGGTTCACCCCTCCACTTT
CDR3: CASARDQWGSPLHF

D: NA
V: TRBV18
size: NA
J: TRBJ2-2
DNA: TGTGCCAGCTCACCAGTCCAGGGGAAAAACACCGGGGAGCTGTTTTTT
CDR3: CASSPVQGKNTGELFF

D: NA
V: TRBV29-1
size: NA
J: TRBJ1-2
DNA: TGCAGCGTTGAAGAAAGGATAGCTAACTATGGCTACACCTTC
CDR3: CSVEERIANYGYTF

D: TRBD2
V: TRBV5-1
size: few
J: TRBJ2-7
DNA: TGCGCCAGCAGCTTGGGGACTAGCGGGACCGAGCAGTACTTC
CDR3: CASSLGTSGTEQYF

D: NA
V: TRBV6-5
size: NA
J: TRBJ2-7
DNA: TGTGCCAGCAGTTACCGATCGACCTACGAGCAGTACTTC
CDR3: CASSYRSTYEQYF

D: NA
V: TRBV6-2/TRBV6-3
size: few
J: TRBJ2-2
DNA: TGTGCCAGCAGTCGCTACGGCCGGGAGCTGTTTTTT
CDR3: CASSRYGRELFF

D: TRBD2
V: TRBV7-2
size: NA
J: TRBJ2-7
DNA: TGTGCCAGCAGCGCCATTCTAGCGGGACAGGAGCAGTACTTC
CDR3: CASSAILAGQEQYF

D: TRBD2
V: TRBV15
size: NA
J: TRBJ2-5
DNA: TGTGCCACCAGCCGTTTAGCGGGGGCAGGGACCCAGTACTTC
CDR3: CATSRLAGAGTQYF

D: TRBD1
V: TRBV5-1
size: few
J: TRBJ2-1
DNA: TGCGCCAGCAGCGGACAGGGGGCCTACAATGAGCAGTTCTTC
CDR3: CASSGQGAYNEQFF

D: TRBD2
V: TRBV20-1
size: NA
J: TRBJ2-1
DNA: TGCAGTGCAAGACCGCATAGCGGGAGGGCCTTAGGTGAGCAGTTCTTC
CDR3: CSARPHSGRALGEQFF

D: TRBD2
V: TRBV7-8
size: NA
J: TRBJ2-1
DNA: TGTGCCAGCAGCTTAGGGACTAGCGGGACAGGGTATGAGCAGTTCTTC
CDR3: CASSLGTSGTGYEQFF

D: TRBD1
V: TRBV6-2/TRBV6-3
size: NA
J: TRBJ1-6
DNA: TGTGCCAGCAGTCACCGGGACAGGGACTCACCCCTCCACTTT
CDR3: CASSHRDRDSPLHF

D: NA
V: TRBV19
size: few
J: TRBJ2-6
DNA: TGTGCCAGTAGTCCGGGGAACTCTGGGGCCAACGTCCTGACTTTC
CDR3: CASSPGNSGANVLTF

D: NA
V: TRBV5-1
size: NA
J: TRBJ1-1
DNA: TGCGCCAGCAGCTTGTCCCAGGGGAGCACTGAAGCTTTCTTT
CDR3: CASSLSQGSTEAFF

D: NA
V: TRBV7-9
size: few
J: TRBJ2-7
DNA: TGTGCCAGCAGCTTAGGTAGAAGGGCCAGCTCCTACGAGCAGTACTTC
CDR3: CASSLGRRASSYEQYF

D: TRBD2
V: TRBV27
size: NA
J: TRBJ2-1
DNA: TGTGCCAGCAGTTTTGTTAGCGGGAGTTACAATGAGCAGTTCTTC
CDR3: CASSFVSGSYNEQFF

D: TRBD1
V: TRBV7-2
size: few
J: TRBJ2-5
DNA: TGTGCCAGCAGCTGGAAACCGGGACAGCAAGAGACCCAGTACTTC
CDR3: CASSWKPGQQETQYF

D: NA
V: TRBV19
size: NA
J: TRBJ1-2
DNA: TGTGCCAGTAGTATACTGGGGCAAGACTATGGCTACACCTTC
CDR3: CASSILGQDYGYTF

D: TRBD1
V: TRBV29-1
size: NA
J: TRBJ2-2
DNA: TGCAGCGTTGAAAAGACAGGGGCTGACACCGGGGAGCTGTTTTTT
CDR3: CSVEKTGADTGELFF

D: NA
V: TRBV5-4
size: once
J: TRBJ2-5
DNA: TGTGCCAGCAGCCCCAGCGGAGGCCCCCAAGAGACCCAGTACTTC
CDR3: CASSPSGGPQETQYF

D: NA
V: TRBV6-5
size: few
J: TRBJ2-1
DNA: TGTGCCAGCAGCGAAGGGCGGGACCAGTTCTTC
CDR3: CASSEGRDQFF

D: TRBD2
V: TRBV28
size: NA
J: TRBJ2-7
DNA: TGTGCCAGCAGTTTAGGGAAGACTAGCGGATTCTACGAGCAGTACTTC
CDR3: CASSLGKTSGFYEQYF

D: TRBD1
V: TRBV7-8
size: NA
J: TRBJ2-7
DNA: TGTGCCAGCAGCTTATCACAGGGGGGCAACGAGCAGTACTTC
CDR3: CASSLSQGGNEQYF

D: NA
V: TRBV20-1
size: NA
J: TRBJ1-5
DNA: TGCAGTGCTAGAGATTTCCGTGGGGATCAGCCCCAGCATTTT
CDR3: CSARDFRGDQPQHF

D: NA
V: TRBV3-1
size: NA
J: TRBJ2-7
DNA: TGTGCCAGCAGCCAAGATCTAGACCATCCTTTCACCCACGAGCAGTACTTC
CDR3: CASSQDLDHPFTHEQYF

D: NA
V: TRBV7-2
size: NA
J: TRBJ2-5
DNA: TGTGCCAGCAGCTTAGCGGCTCAGTACCAAGAGACCCAGTACTTC
CDR3: CASSLAAQYQETQYF

D: TRBD2
V: TRBV29-1
size: NA
J: TRBJ2-2
DNA: TGCAGCGTTGCTGTGGTAGCGGGAGGCACCGGGGAGCTGTTTTTT
CDR3: CSVAVVAGGTGELFF

D: NA
V: TRBV5-1
size: NA
J: TRBJ2-5
DNA: TGCGCCAGCAGACTCGGGACCCCAGGGGTAGAGACCCAGTACTTC
CDR3: CASRLGTPGVETQYF

D: NA
V: TRBV12-3/TRBV12-4
size: NA
J: TRBJ2-1
DNA: TGTGCCAGCAGTTCGGGCTCACACTCCTACAATGAGCAGTTCTTC
CDR3: CASSSGSHSYNEQFF

D: TRBD2
V: TRBV7-2
size: few
J: TRBJ2-3
DNA: TGTGCCAGCAGCTTAGCGCGTGGCGGGAGGGGCTCAGATACGCAGTATTTT
CDR3: CASSLARGGRGSDTQYF

D: TRBD2
V: TRBV7-2
size: few
J: TRBJ2-3
DNA: TGTGCCAGCAGCTCCTTGGGAAGACTAGCGGGAGATCGTCCAGATACGCAGTATTTT
CDR3: CASSSLGRLAGDRPDTQYF

D: NA
V: TRBV18
size: few
J: TRBJ1-6
DNA: TGTGCCAGCTCACAGGGGATTGATTCACCCCTCCACTTT
CDR3: CASSQGIDSPLHF

D: NA
V: TRBV5-1
size: few
J: TRBJ2-7
DNA: TGCGCCAGCAGCTTGACCGGGGAAAGGTCCTACGAGCAGTACTTC
CDR3: CASSLTGERSYEQYF